Included here is one T cell receptor (beta chain) sequence, with context. These data are taken from a study of shared clonotypes between healthy human individuals. The CDR3 extends over 15 amino acids. The germline V gene encodes CDR1 MNHNS and CDR2 SASEGT. The trim removed 6 bases at V and 3 bases at J, leaving 7 bases unmatched. The method was immunoSEQ multiplex PCR; TCRdb's version includes in-frame clones alone and lacks a portion of them. Seen here are 1,500,000 or so clones, roughly 96% observed once, and the top ten hold approximately 1%. This receptor was identified in a man younger than 40 in good health. Sequencing was performed on naive CD4+ T cells sorted from blood. Subset specified: CD45RA+ positively selected. The chain links TRBV6-1 to TRBJ1-4, with 7 nucleotides matching TRBD1. The CDR3 DNA sequence: TGTGCCAGCAGAAGACAGGGTAGGCCTAATGAAAAACTGTTTTTT. Translating gives CASRRQGRPNEKLFF.